The 21 T cell receptor beta chains below were found in one sample sequenced in a study of T cell responses to AZD1222 COVID-19 vaccine. Produced via immunoSEQ multiplex PCR; TCRdb's table is partial and in-frame only. Seen here are approximately 150,000 clones, roughly 90% observed once, and the top ten hold about 3%. The material was peripheral blood, obtained on day 0 of AZD1222 vaccination. The receptors were gathered from an adult in good health.

This chain joins TRBV5-1 and TRBJ1-2, with TRBD1 as a possible D gene (5 bases). CDR3 length: 16 residues. Germline V gene lookup returns CDR1 SGHRS and CDR2 YFSETQ. Trimming removed 1 base from V and 3 bases from J, with 16 bases in between. Written as DNA, the CDR3 is TGCGCCAGCAGCTTGTGGGGGATTGACGGGGACTATGGCTACACCTTC. Translation gives CASSLWGIDGDYGYTF.

The chain recombines TRBV3-1 (or the pseudogene TRBV3-2) with TRBJ2-1; no firm D call. V shed 0 bases and J shed 9 bases, with 6 bases lying between them. The CDR3 runs to 12 residues. CDR1 is LGHDT, CDR2 YNNKEL, per germline (reference sequence). The CDR3 loop reads CASSQDVSEQFF. The CDR3 DNA reads TGTGCCAGCAGCCAAGACGTCAGTGAGCAGTTCTTC.

The rearrangement links TRBV29-1 to TRBJ2-7; 9 nucleotides agree with TRBD2. CDR1 SQVTM and CDR2 ANQGSEA come from the germline V gene. CDR3 length: 18 residues. Trimming cost V 6 bases and J 2 bases; bases outside gene matches: 20. CDR3 DNA: TGCAGCGTCCAAGGGGTGGCGGTAGCGGGAGCGCCGCCCTACGAGCAGTACTTC. This gives the protein CSVQGVAVAGAPPYEQYF.

With respect to this clone: The same CDR3 arises from other DNA sequences in this sample as well. J is TRBJ1-6 and V is TRBV3-1 (or the pseudogene TRBV3-2), with TRBD1 identical over 9 bases. CDR1 and CDR2 (germline): LGHDT, YNNKEL (reference sequence). Trimming cost V 3 bases and J 6 bases; bases outside gene matches: 0. This CDR3 contains 14 residues. The CDR3, as DNA: TGTGCCAGCAGCCAGGGACAGGGTAATTCACCCCTCCACTTT. It is translated as CASSQGQGNSPLHF.

The gene calls are TRBV2 and TRBJ1-1; TRBD1 matches 7 bases. CDR1 SNHLY and CDR2 FYNNEI come from the germline V gene. The CDR3 extends over 14 amino acids. With V trimmed by 6 bases and J by 6 bases, 10 bases remained unmatched. In DNA form, the CDR3 reads TGTGCCAGCAGGGACAGGAGCAGGATCCCTGAAGCTTTCTTT. It is translated as CASRDRSRIPEAFF.

This chain joins TRBV28 and TRBJ2-3, with 12 bases that match TRBD2. The CDR3 is made up of 15 amino acids. V trimming: 4 bases; J trimming: 4 bases; junction bases outside the gene matches: 3. Germline V gene data show CDR1 as MDHEN and CDR2 as SYDVKM. The CDR3 reads CASSSWTSGADTQYF. The CDR3 bases are TGTGCCAGCAGTTCATGGACTAGCGGGGCAGATACGCAGTATTTT.

The J gene is TRBJ1-5, the V gene TRBV2; a possible D gene is TRBD1 (5 bases). This CDR3 spans 14 amino acids. Germline V gives CDR1 SNHLY, CDR2 FYNNEI. V shed 6 bases and J shed 3 bases, with 12 bases lying between them. The CDR3 coding sequence is TGTGCCAGCAGCCCGGATGGGGCCAATCAGCCCCAGCATTTT. Encoded protein: CASSPDGANQPQHF. Filled out from reference TRBV2 and TRBJ1-5, the complete variable domain reads EPEVTQTPSHQVTQMGQEVILRCVPISNHLYFYWYRQILGQKVEFLVSFYNNEISEKSEIFDDQFSVERPDGSNFTLKIRSTKLEDSAMYFCASSPDGANQPQHFGDGTRLSIL.

The chain couples TRBV7-9 to TRBJ2-7, with 8 bases fitting TRBD2. Losses at the gene ends were 5 bases for V and 7 bases for J; bases not matched to a gene: 10. The CDR3 runs to 14 residues. Germline loops: CDR1 SEHNR, CDR2 FQNEAQ (reference sequence). CDR3: CASSPSRGAREQYF. The CDR3 DNA sequence: TGTGCCAGCAGCCCATCGCGGGGGGCTCGGGAGCAGTACTTC.

The J gene is TRBJ2-1, the V gene TRBV28; D may correspond to TRBD1 or TRBD2 (6 bases each). V gave up 6 bases and J gave up 2 bases, with 17 bases separating them. Germline V lookup: CDR1 MDHEN, CDR2 SYDVKM. This CDR3 contains 16 residues. The CDR3: CASRLGGTIAYNEQFF. The CDR3, as DNA: TGTGCCAGCAGATTGGGCGGGACAATAGCCTACAATGAGCAGTTCTTC.

A single count supports this clone. Other DNA sequences in the same sample also yield this CDR3. This sequence joins TRBV19 and TRBJ1-5, with D possibly being TRBD1 (5 bases). The length of the CDR3 is 13 residues. Trimming removed 1 base from V and 7 bases from J, with 8 bases in between. The V gene's germline CDR1 is LNHDA and CDR2 SQIVND (reference sequence). CDR3: CASSIAGGQPQHF. CDR3 DNA sequence: TGTGCCAGTAGTATAGCTGGGGGGCAGCCCCAGCATTTT.

This CDR3 is CASKDRNTEAFF. The CDR3 nucleotides are TGTGCCAGCAAAGACAGAAACACTGAAGCTTTCTTT. The V call is TRBV2, the J call TRBJ1-1; the D gene is possibly TRBD1 (5 bases). This CDR3 region has 12 residues. Trimming shortened V by 7 bases and J by 2 bases, and 8 bases separated the two germline ends. Germline lookup yields CDR1 SNHLY and CDR2 FYNNEI.

This sequence joins TRBV5-1 and TRBJ2-7; the match to TRBD1 covers 8 bases. This CDR3 spans 14 amino acids. After removal of 4 bases from V and 3 bases from J, the junction contained 6 bases not matched to a gene. Germline V gene sequence: CDR1 SGHRS, CDR2 YFSETQ. The CDR3 protein is CASSPGTGIYEQYF. CDR3 sequence (DNA): TGCGCCAGCAGCCCCGGGACAGGTATCTACGAGCAGTACTTC.

V usage is TRBV28 and J usage is TRBJ1-2, with 12 positions matching TRBD1. In germline, CDR1 is MDHEN, CDR2 SYDVKM. This CDR3 spans 20 amino acids. With V trimmed by 6 bases and J by 7 bases, 24 bases remained unmatched. Written as DNA, the CDR3 is TGTGCCAGCAGCGCCACGGTGTCGACCGGGACAGGGGGCGGGCAGGGTGGCTACACCTTC. Translated, it gives CASSATVSTGTGGGQGGYTF.

The chain joins TRBV18 to TRBJ1-4; D is uncertain. The CDR3 has 13 amino acids. CDR1 is KGHSH and CDR2 is LQKENI in the germline V gene. V was pared by 6 bases and J by 3 bases, with 8 bases between. Here the CDR3 reads CASSVNSNEKLFF. The CDR3 DNA follows: TGTGCCAGCTCGGTGAATTCTAATGAAAAACTGTTTTTT.

The chain joins TRBV11-2 to TRBJ2-7; tentative D call: TRBD1 (5 bases). This CDR3 is 13 amino acids long. Per the germline V gene, CDR1 is SGHAT and CDR2 is FQNNGV. The V end was cut by 1 base, the J end by 3 bases, with 7 bases between. The CDR3 loop is CASSLGTNYEQYF. In DNA, the CDR3 is TGTGCCAGCAGCTTAGGGACAAACTACGAGCAGTACTTC. The full variable domain, in which reference TRBV11-2 and TRBJ2-7 provide the parts outside the CDR3, is EAGVAQSPRYKIIEKRQSVAFWCNPISGHATLYWYQQILGQGPKLLIQFQNNGVVDDSQLPKDRFSAERLKGVDSTLKIQPAKLEDSAVYLCASSLGTNYEQYFGPGTRLTVT.

This chain uses TRBV27 with TRBJ2-3, with D maybe TRBD2 (6 bases). Trimming left V 2 bases short and J 5 bases short, with 11 bases between. There are 14 residues in the CDR3. The germline CDR1 and CDR2 sequences are MNHEY and SMNVEV (reference sequence). The CDR3 loop is CASSLDGGGDTQYF. CDR3 sequence (DNA): TGTGCCAGCAGTTTAGACGGGGGAGGAGATACGCAGTATTTT.

The V and J genes are TRBV27 and TRBJ1-6; 7 bases match TRBD1. Germline V gives CDR1 MNHEY, CDR2 SMNVEV (reference sequence). The CDR3 contains 16 residues. The V gene end was trimmed by 7 bases and the J gene end by 1 base; junction bases not matched to a gene: 7. In nucleotides, the CDR3 is TGTGCCAGCACCCGCGGGGACAGATCCTATAATTCACCCCTCCACTTT. Its protein product is CASTRGDRSYNSPLHF.

The chain recombines TRBV2 with TRBJ1-5, with 7 bases lining up with TRBD1. The V gene end was trimmed by 0 bases and the J gene end by 2 bases; junction bases not matched to a gene: 10. Germline CDR1 reads SNHLY; CDR2 reads FYNNEI. The CDR3 spans 18 residues. The CDR3 DNA sequence: TGTGCCAGCAGTGAAGCAAATGGACAGGAGGTGGGCAATCAGCCCCAGCATTTT. Translation gives CASSEANGQEVGNQPQHF.

CDR3 nucleotide sequence: TGCGCCAGCAGCACTGGACCAAAGGGGAATGAAAAACTGTTTTTT. Its translation is CASSTGPKGNEKLFF. The V and J genes are TRBV5-1 and TRBJ1-4, with a possible D match to TRBD1 (5 bases). V dropped 4 bases and J dropped 5 bases, with 15 bases sitting between them. The CDR3 consists of 15 residues. The germline V gene has CDR1 SGHRS and CDR2 YFSETQ.

The V gene is TRBV6-2 or TRBV6-3, the J gene TRBJ1-5; D not resolved. V lost 0 bases, J lost 8 bases, and 14 bases lay in between. CDR3 size: 15 residues. Germline CDR1 and CDR2: MNHEY and SVGEGT. The CDR3, as DNA: TGTGCCAGCAGTTACTCCTGGCGCTATCAGGAGCCCCAGCATTTT. Encoded protein: CASSYSWRYQEPQHF.

This clone turned up a few times. This rearrangement joins TRBV7-9 to TRBJ2-7; a possible D gene is TRBD2 (7 bases). Trimming removed 0 bases at V and 2 bases at J, with 11 bases between. The germline V gene encodes CDR1 SEHNR and CDR2 FQNEAQ (reference sequence). This CDR3 region has 15 residues. The CDR3: CASSLAGGQAYEQYF. The DNA for the CDR3 is TGTGCCAGCAGCTTAGCGGGGGGGCAGGCCTACGAGCAGTACTTC.